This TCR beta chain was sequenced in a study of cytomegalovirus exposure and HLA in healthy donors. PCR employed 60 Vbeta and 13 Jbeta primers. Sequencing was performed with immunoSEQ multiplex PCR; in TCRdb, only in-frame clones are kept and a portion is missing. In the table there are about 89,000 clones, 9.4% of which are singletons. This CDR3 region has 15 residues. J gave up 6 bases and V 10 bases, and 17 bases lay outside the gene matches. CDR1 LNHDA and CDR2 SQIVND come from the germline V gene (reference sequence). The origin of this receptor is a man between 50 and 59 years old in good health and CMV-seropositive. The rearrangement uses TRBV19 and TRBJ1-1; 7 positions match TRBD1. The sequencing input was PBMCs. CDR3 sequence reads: CATKEGALKGPEAFF. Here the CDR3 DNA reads TGTGCCACCAAGGAGGGGGCTCTTAAAGGACCTGAAGCTTTCTTT.